The rows below give T cell receptor beta chains drawn from one sample of a study of shared clonotypes between healthy human individuals. Assay used: immunoSEQ multiplex PCR; TCRdb lists only in-frame clones, some missing. The table shows over a million clones, with 78% occurring only once. The sequenced sample consisted of memory CD4+ T cells from PBMCs. The receptors were sampled from a young man in good health. Some clones in this sample may be carry-over from other donors' samples. Both conserved end residues are part of each CDR3. A D gene is named only where the DNA matches it firmly. Expanded clones get a size class; other rows say once, few or many, or leave the size out.

>TRBJ2-5|few|TRBV7-8|.
CASSSLEAQGTQYF
TGTGCCAGCAGCTCTCTTGAGGCTCAGGGGACCCAGTACTTC
>TRBJ2-5|.|TRBV5-1|.
CASSRGMVEETQYF
TGCGCCAGCAGTAGGGGGATGGTCGAGGAGACCCAGTACTTC
>TRBJ1-2|.|TRBV10-3|TRBD1
CAISGRVAGGSNYGYTF
TGTGCCATCAGTGGGAGGGTGGCAGGGGGTTCAAACTATGGCTACACCTTC
>TRBJ2-5|.|TRBV9|.
CASSVGGGIETQYF
TGTGCCAGCAGCGTAGGAGGAGGGATAGAGACCCAGTACTTC
>TRBJ2-7|.|TRBV5-1|TRBD2
CASSFGSGRISEQYF
TGCGCCAGCAGCTTTGGTAGCGGGAGGATTTCCGAGCAGTACTTC
>TRBJ2-3|.|TRBV27|TRBD2
CASSSSGRDPDTQYF
TGTGCCAGCAGTTCCAGCGGGAGGGACCCAGATACGCAGTATTTT
>TRBJ2-3|many|TRBV29-1|TRBD1
CSVALGTGRTDTQYF
TGCAGCGTTGCTCTAGGGACAGGGCGCACAGATACGCAGTATTTT
>TRBJ2-7|.|TRBV4-1|.
CASSQGLFDERLDKQYF
TGCGCCAGCAGCCAAGGACTCTTTGACGAGCGTTTGGATAAGCAGTACTTC
>TRBJ2-7|.|TRBV13|.
CASSSGARAYEQYF
TGTGCCAGCAGCTCAGGGGCCCGGGCCTACGAGCAGTACTTC
>TRBJ1-3|.|TRBV25-1|.
CASSPTGGLGGNTIYF
TGTGCCAGCAGTCCTACCGGGGGTTTAGGAGGAAACACCATATATTTT
>TRBJ2-7|.|TRBV2|TRBD1
CASSDRTGSDEQYF
TGTGCCAGCAGTGACCGGACAGGTAGCGACGAGCAGTACTTC
>TRBJ2-7|many|TRBV28|.
CASRLHGEDEQYF
TGTGCCAGCCGACTACATGGCGAGGACGAGCAGTACTTC
>TRBJ2-7|.|TRBV7-6|.
CASSLSGNSYEQYF
TGTGCCAGCAGCCTCAGTGGAAACTCCTACGAGCAGTACTTC
>TRBJ1-1|.|TRBV7-2|.
CASSLARETEAFF
TGTGCCAGCAGCTTAGCCCGGGAGACTGAAGCTTTCTTT
>TRBJ2-7|many|TRBV11-2|.
CASSLARSTYEQYF
TGTGCCAGCAGCTTGGCCAGGAGTACCTACGAGCAGTACTTC
>TRBJ2-2|once|TRBV11-2|.
CASSFQRWGLEIGELFF
TGTGCCAGCAGCTTTCAAAGGTGGGGACTTGAGATCGGGGAGCTGTTTTTT
>TRBJ1-1|few|TRBV2|.
CASSYQGFMNTEAFF
TGTGCCAGCAGTTACCAGGGATTCATGAACACTGAAGCTTTCTTT